The 10 T cell receptor beta chains below come from one sample, sequenced in a study of identical twins. MiXCR, applied by TCRdb to the 5' RACE reads, yields one record per CDR3 protein. This table holds about 530,000 distinct CDR3 sequences, roughly 15% found once. In addition, the sample was reused for a study of yellow fever vaccine responses in identical twins.

Input material: CD4+ T cells sorted from blood. These receptors were collected from a woman under 30 in good health.

This clonotype has at least ten counts. V is TRBV12-3 or TRBV12-4 and J is TRBJ1-6; D is perhaps TRBD1 (5 bases). The CDR3 runs 15 residues. Trimming shortened V by 3 bases and J by 6 bases, and 12 bases separated the two germline ends. CDR3 sequence: CASSFAQARNSPLHF. Here the CDR3 DNA reads TGTGCCAGCAGTTTTGCACAGGCCCGTAATTCACCCCTCCACTTT.

This clonotype appeared a few times. The chain carries TRBV24-1 and TRBJ2-1, with a possible D match to TRBD2 (6 bases). The germline V gene has CDR1 KGHDR and CDR2 SFDVKD. V was clipped by 5 bases and J by 0 bases, with 19 bases between them. The CDR3 is 18 amino acids. CDR3 coding DNA: TGTGCCACCAGTGGCGGAGGGATGTCGGGAGCCTCCTACAATGAGCAGTTCTTC. Its protein product is CATSGGGMSGASYNEQFF.

This clonotype was found a few times. The chain has TRBV7-7 and TRBJ2-3; D possibly corresponds to TRBD2 (5 bases). The ends were cut back, 5 bases at V and 5 bases at J, with 14 bases in the middle. Germline CDR1 reads SSHAT; CDR2 reads FNYEAQ (reference sequence). The CDR3 runs 14 residues. The CDR3 coding sequence is TGTGCCAGCAGCCCCGGGGTGCTGGGAGATACGCAGTATTTT. Translation gives CASSPGVLGDTQYF.

This rearrangement joins TRBV14 to TRBJ2-2; unclear D gene. The CDR3 loop spans 15 amino acids. With 1 base removed from V and 0 bases from J, the gap between germline ends came to 6 bases. Germline CDR1 is SGHDN and CDR2 is FVKESK. The CDR3 loop reads CASSQVLSNTGELFF. The CDR3 nucleotides read TGTGCCAGCAGCCAAGTACTGTCGAACACCGGGGAGCTGTTTTTT.

This clonotype was counted a few times. The chain uses TRBV7-8 and TRBJ2-7, with TRBD1 as a possible D gene (5 bases). The CDR3 spans 18 residues. The V gene's germline CDR1 is SGHVS and CDR2 FQNEAQ. The V gene lost 1 base and the J gene lost 0 bases, with 19 bases spanning the gap. This chain's CDR3 is CASSLVQGTRSSSYEQYF. The CDR3 coding sequence is TGTGCCAGCAGCTTAGTTCAGGGAACTCGGTCCAGCTCCTACGAGCAGTACTTC.

This clonotype was counted between two and nine times. V gene TRBV14 combines with J gene TRBJ2-1, with D possibly TRBD1 on 5 matching bases. Trimming removed 1 base at V and 2 bases at J, with 12 bases between. Germline V gene data show CDR1 as SGHDN and CDR2 as FVKESK. There are 16 residues in the CDR3. The CDR3 DNA is TGTGCCAGCAGCCAAGGGCCAGGGCCCACCTACAATGAGCAGTTCTTC. Its protein is CASSQGPGPTYNEQFF.

This clonotype was detected a few times. The chain has TRBV12-3 or TRBV12-4 and TRBJ2-3; D perhaps matches TRBD2 (6 bases). V was trimmed by 6 bases and J by 3 bases, leaving 19 bases between them. This CDR3 has 16 amino acids. CDR3 sequence reads: CASSPRGTGKTDTQYF. Written as DNA, the CDR3 is TGTGCCAGCAGCCCCCGGGGGACCGGGAAAACAGATACGCAGTATTTT.

The rearrangement joins TRBV12-3 or TRBV12-4 to TRBJ2-1; D might be TRBD2 (5 bases). Trimming took 6 bases from V and 9 from J, leaving 21 bases between them. The CDR3 totals 15 residues. The CDR3 DNA is TGTGCCAGCAGGAGCCCGGGAATCTCGTCCCGTGAGCAGTTCTTC. As protein: CASRSPGISSREQFF.

This clonotype turned up a few times. The rearrangement links TRBV28 to TRBJ2-5; TRBD2 aligns across 7 bases. V shed 9 bases and J 5 bases; nucleotides not matched to a gene: 12. This CDR3 has 14 residues. Germline-derived CDR1 and CDR2 are MDHEN and SYDVKM. In DNA form, the CDR3 reads TGTGCCAGTGACGGCGGGAGAACTGGGGAGACCCAGTACTTC. Its protein is CASDGGRTGETQYF.

This clonotype showed up many times. This chain joins TRBV12-3 or TRBV12-4 and TRBJ2-1, with 7 bases identical to TRBD1. The CDR3 extends over 15 amino acids. J gave up 0 bases and V 6 bases, and 5 bases lay outside the gene matches. DNA of the CDR3: TGTGCCAGCAGACAGACAGGGCCCTCCTACAATGAGCAGTTCTTC. It translates to CASRQTGPSYNEQFF.